The 14 T cell receptor beta chains below all came from one sample that was sequenced in a study of blood T cell repertoires in COVID-19. Clones were read by immunoSEQ multiplex PCR, and TCRdb kept only the in-frame ones, dropping some. The sample shows roughly 270,000 clones, approximately 88% of them seen only once. The sample was peripheral blood. The source of these receptors is a man younger than 30 with active or convalescent COVID-19.

The genes are TRBV19 and TRBJ1-4; D is unclear. The CDR3 has 14 amino acids. CDR1 and CDR2 from the germline V gene are LNHDA and SQIVND (reference sequence). The ends were cut back, 4 bases at V and 7 bases at J, with 13 bases in the middle. CDR3 nucleotides: TGTGCCAGTAGTAAGCGGGGATACGGTGAAAAACTGTTTTTT. It is translated as CASSKRGYGEKLFF.

This sequence joins TRBV3-1 (or the pseudogene TRBV3-2) and TRBJ1-1; maybe TRBD1 (5 bases). The length of the CDR3 is 14 residues. Trimming removed 3 bases from V and 0 bases from J, with 8 bases in between. Germline V gene sequence: CDR1 LGHDT, CDR2 YNNKEL (reference sequence). The CDR3 is CASSHRVLNTEAFF. For the CDR3, the DNA is TGTGCCAGCAGCCACAGGGTCCTGAACACTGAAGCTTTCTTT.

V is TRBV5-1 and J is TRBJ1-2, with TRBD1 as a possible D gene (5 bases). CDR3 length: 12 residues. Germline values: CDR1 SGHRS, CDR2 YFSETQ. V dropped 0 bases and J dropped 7 bases, with 7 bases sitting between them. CDR3 sequence reads: CASSLGGGGYTF. The CDR3, as DNA: TGCGCCAGCAGCTTGGGGGGCGGTGGCTACACCTTC.

V is TRBV5-6 and J is TRBJ2-7; tentatively, D is TRBD1 (5 bases). This CDR3 region has 13 residues. CDR1 is SGHDT and CDR2 is YYEEEE in the germline V gene. Trimming removed 4 bases at V and 1 base at J, with 9 bases between. CDR3 region: CASSPDTSYEQYF. The CDR3 region has the DNA TGTGCCAGCAGCCCGGACACTTCCTACGAGCAGTACTTC.

As DNA, the CDR3 is TGTGCCAGTAGTATCGACCGGGGGGCCTACGAGCAGTACTTC. Translated: CASSIDRGAYEQYF. The rearrangement joins TRBV19 to TRBJ2-7, with 7 bases aligning to TRBD2. Germline-derived CDR1 and CDR2 are LNHDA and SQIVND (reference sequence). The CDR3 has 14 residues. J gave up 2 bases and V 3 bases, and 4 bases lay outside the gene matches.

The rearrangement links TRBV6-5 to TRBJ2-7; 14 nucleotides align to TRBD2. The V gene end was trimmed by 6 bases and the J gene end by 12 bases; junction bases not matched to a gene: 13. This CDR3 is built from 15 residues. Germline CDR1 is MNHEY and CDR2 is SVGAGI. CDR3 sequence: CASSRTSGGLRKWYF. CDR3 bases: TGTGCCAGCAGCCGGACTAGCGGGGGGCTACGGAAATGGTACTTC.

This CDR3 is CASSFSGDSSDTQYF. CDR3 DNA sequence: TGTGCCAGCAGCTTTAGCGGGGACTCCTCAGATACGCAGTATTTT. The chain links TRBV11-3 to TRBJ2-3; the match to TRBD2 covers 8 bases. This CDR3 contains 15 residues. Germline loops: CDR1 SGHNT, CDR2 YENEEA. With V trimmed by 3 bases and J by 4 bases, 6 bases remained unmatched.

The CDR3 coding sequence is TGTGCCACGCGGGACTCCCATGAGGAGCAGTACTTC. The encoded protein is CATRDSHEEQYF. The chain couples TRBV10-3 to TRBJ2-7, with a possible D match to TRBD2 (6 bases). Germline V CDR1 and CDR2: ENHRY, SYGVKD. V gave up 10 bases and J gave up 7 bases, with 17 bases separating them. The CDR3 length is 12 residues.

The rearrangement joins TRBV18 to TRBJ1-1, with 8 bases fitting TRBD1. The CDR3 has 14 amino acids. Per germline, CDR1 KGHSH and CDR2 LQKENI. With V trimmed by 4 bases and J by 8 bases, 9 bases remained unmatched. The DNA for the CDR3 is TGTGCCAGCTCACAAAACACAGGGGGTGTGGAAGCTTTCTTT. It codes for CASSQNTGGVEAFF.

The V and J genes are TRBV5-1 and TRBJ2-2; 7 nucleotides line up with TRBD1. CDR3 length: 15 amino acids. Per the germline V gene, CDR1 is SGHRS and CDR2 is YFSETQ. The J segment lost 2 bases and the V segment lost 2 bases, leaving 3 bases of the junction unmatched. Here the CDR3 reads CASSFGTVNTGELFF. CDR3 DNA: TGCGCCAGCAGCTTTGGGACAGTTAACACCGGGGAGCTGTTTTTT.

This clone was seen just once. V usage is TRBV27 and J usage is TRBJ2-1, with TRBD2 identical over 9 bases. The length of the CDR3 is 17 residues. CDR1 MNHEY and CDR2 SMNVEV come from the germline V gene (reference sequence). Germline trimming cut 5 bases from V and 7 bases from J; bases unmatched to any gene: 15. The CDR3 loop reads CASSTRSSGGPRNEQFF. The CDR3 DNA reads as TGTGCCAGCAGTACCCGGTCCAGCGGGGGGCCGAGGAATGAGCAGTTCTTC.

This chain uses TRBV19 with TRBJ1-2; 7 nucleotides align to TRBD1. Germline V lookup: CDR1 LNHDA, CDR2 SQIVND (reference sequence). CDR3 length: 13 amino acids. Germline trimming cut 5 bases from V and 6 bases from J; bases unmatched to any gene: 6. DNA of the CDR3: TGTGCCAGTAGTGGTCCGGGACAGAATGGCTACACCTTC. Amino acid sequence: CASSGPGQNGYTF.

The chain is built from TRBV9 and TRBJ1-1; 9 nucleotides align to TRBD1. In germline, CDR1 is SGDLS, CDR2 YYNGEE. This CDR3 spans 15 amino acids. V lost 0 bases to trimming and J lost 6 bases; unmatched junction nucleotides: 6. The CDR3 nucleotides are TGTGCCAGCAGCGTAGAGGGACAGGGAGGGGCTGAAGCTTTCTTT. It encodes CASSVEGQGGAEAFF.

V gene TRBV11-3 combines with J gene TRBJ2-3, with TRBD1 as a possible D gene (5 bases). V dropped 1 base and J dropped 2 bases, with 10 bases sitting between them. Germline CDR1 and CDR2: SGHNT and YENEEA. The CDR3 totals 15 residues. CDR3 residues: CASSLGLRDTDTQYF. The CDR3 nucleotides read TGTGCCAGCAGCTTAGGGCTCAGGGACACAGATACGCAGTATTTT. Complete variable domain (other parts from reference TRBV11-3 and TRBJ2-3): EAGVVQSPRYKIIEKKQPVAFWCNPISGHNTLYWYLQNLGQGPELLIRYENEEAVDDSQLPKDRFSAERLKGVDSTLKIQPAELGDSAVYLCASSLGLRDTDTQYFGPGTRLTVL.